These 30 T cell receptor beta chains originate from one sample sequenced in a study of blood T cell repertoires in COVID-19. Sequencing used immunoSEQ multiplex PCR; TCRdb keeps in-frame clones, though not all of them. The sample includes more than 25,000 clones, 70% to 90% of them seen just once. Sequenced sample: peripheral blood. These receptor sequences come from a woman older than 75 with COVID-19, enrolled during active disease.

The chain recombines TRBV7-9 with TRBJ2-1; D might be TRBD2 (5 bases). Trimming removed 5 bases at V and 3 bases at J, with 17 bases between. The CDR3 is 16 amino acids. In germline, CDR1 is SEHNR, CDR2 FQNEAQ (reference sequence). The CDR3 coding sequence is TGTGCCAGCAGCCAGGTGTCGGGGAACCTCTACAATGAGCAGTTCTTC. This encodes CASSQVSGNLYNEQFF.

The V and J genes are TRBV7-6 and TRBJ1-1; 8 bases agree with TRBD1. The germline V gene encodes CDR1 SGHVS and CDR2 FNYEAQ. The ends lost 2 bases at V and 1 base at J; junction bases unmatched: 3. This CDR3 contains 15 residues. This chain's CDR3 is CASSLSQGANTEAFF. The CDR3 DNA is TGTGCCAGCAGCTTAAGTCAGGGGGCGAACACTGAAGCTTTCTTT.

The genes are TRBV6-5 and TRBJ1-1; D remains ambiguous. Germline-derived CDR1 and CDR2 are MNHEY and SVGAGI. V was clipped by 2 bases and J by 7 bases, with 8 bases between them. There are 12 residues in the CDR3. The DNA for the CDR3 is TGTGCCAGCAGTTACGTCGGGAGTGAAGCTTTCTTT. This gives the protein CASSYVGSEAFF.

CDR3 loop: CASSSTGPLWGYTF. CDR3 in DNA: TGTGCCAGCAGCTCGACAGGACCGCTATGGGGCTACACCTTC. This chain joins TRBV5-4 and TRBJ1-2, with D maybe TRBD1 (6 bases). The CDR3 loop spans 14 amino acids. Looked up from germline, CDR1 is SGHNT and CDR2 is YYREEE (reference sequence). The V and J ends lost 3 bases and 8 bases respectively, with 17 bases between them. Full variable domain (remainder filled in from reference TRBV5-4 and TRBJ1-2): ETGVTQSPTHLIKTRGQQVTLRCSSQSGHNTVSWYQQALGQGPQFIFQYYREEENGRGNFPPRFSGLQFPNYSSELNVNALELDDSALYLCASSSTGPLWGYTFGSGTRLTVV.

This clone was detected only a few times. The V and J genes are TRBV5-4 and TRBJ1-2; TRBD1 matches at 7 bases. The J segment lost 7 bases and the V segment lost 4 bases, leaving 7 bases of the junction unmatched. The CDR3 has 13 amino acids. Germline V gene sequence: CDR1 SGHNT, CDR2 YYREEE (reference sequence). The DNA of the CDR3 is TGTGCCAGCAGCATCGACAGGGCAATTGGCTACACCTTC. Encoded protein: CASSIDRAIGYTF. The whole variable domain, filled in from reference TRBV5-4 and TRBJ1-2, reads ETGVTQSPTHLIKTRGQQVTLRCSSQSGHNTVSWYQQALGQGPQFIFQYYREEENGRGNFPPRFSGLQFPNYSSELNVNALELDDSALYLCASSIDRAIGYTFGSGTRLTVV.

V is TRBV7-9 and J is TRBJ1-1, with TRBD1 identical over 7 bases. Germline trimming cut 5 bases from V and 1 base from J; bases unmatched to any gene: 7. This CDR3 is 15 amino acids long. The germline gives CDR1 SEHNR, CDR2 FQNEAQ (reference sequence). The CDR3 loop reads CASSPQDRPNTEAFF. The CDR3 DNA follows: TGTGCCAGCAGCCCCCAGGACAGGCCGAACACTGAAGCTTTCTTT.

CDR3: CASSPGGAQDTQYF. In nucleotides, the CDR3 is TGTGCCAGCAGCCCGGGAGGGGCCCAAGATACGCAGTATTTT. V and J are TRBV5-5 and TRBJ2-3; 8 nucleotides align to TRBD2. Per germline, CDR1 SGHKS and CDR2 YYEKEE (reference sequence). CDR3 length: 14 residues. V lost 4 bases and J lost 5; bases outside the gene matches: 6.

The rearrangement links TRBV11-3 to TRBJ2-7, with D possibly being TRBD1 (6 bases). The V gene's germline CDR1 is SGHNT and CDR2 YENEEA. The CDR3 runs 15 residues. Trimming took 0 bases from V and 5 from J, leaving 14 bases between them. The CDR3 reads CASSLEAGASDEQYF. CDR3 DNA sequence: TGTGCCAGCAGCTTAGAGGCAGGGGCGAGCGACGAGCAGTACTTC.

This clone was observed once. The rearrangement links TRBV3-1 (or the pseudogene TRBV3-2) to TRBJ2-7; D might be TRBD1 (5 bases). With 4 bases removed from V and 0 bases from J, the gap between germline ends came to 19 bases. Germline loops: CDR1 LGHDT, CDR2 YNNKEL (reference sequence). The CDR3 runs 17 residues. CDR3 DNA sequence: TGTGCCAGCAGCCCAAGCTCATCAGGGATCTTCTCCTACGAGCAGTACTTC. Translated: CASSPSSSGIFSYEQYF.

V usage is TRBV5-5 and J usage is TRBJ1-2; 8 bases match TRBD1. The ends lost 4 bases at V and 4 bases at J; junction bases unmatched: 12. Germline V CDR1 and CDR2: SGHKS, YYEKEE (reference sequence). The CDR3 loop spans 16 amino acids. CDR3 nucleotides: TGTGCCAGCAGCCTATCCCGACAGGGGAGTCCCTATGGCTACACCTTC. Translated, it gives CASSLSRQGSPYGYTF. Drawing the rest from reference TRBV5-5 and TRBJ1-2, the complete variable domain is DAGVTQSPTHLIKTRGQQVTLRCSPISGHKSVSWYQQVLGQGPQFIFQYYEKEERGRGNFPDRFSARQFPNYSSELNVNALLLGDSALYLCASSLSRQGSPYGYTFGSGTRLTVV.

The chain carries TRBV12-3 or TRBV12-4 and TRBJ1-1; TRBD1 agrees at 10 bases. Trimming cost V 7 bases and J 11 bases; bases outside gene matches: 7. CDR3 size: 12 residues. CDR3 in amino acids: CASTWDRGEAFF. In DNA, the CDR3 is TGTGCCAGCACTTGGGACAGGGGTGAGGCTTTCTTT.

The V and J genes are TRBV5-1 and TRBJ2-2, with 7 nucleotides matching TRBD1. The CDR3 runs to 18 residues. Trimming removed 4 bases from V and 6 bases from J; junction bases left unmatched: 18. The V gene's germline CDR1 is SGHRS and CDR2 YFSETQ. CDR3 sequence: CASSPGQDRLEHPGELFF. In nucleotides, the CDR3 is TGCGCCAGCAGCCCAGGACAGGACAGACTTGAACACCCCGGGGAGCTGTTTTTT.

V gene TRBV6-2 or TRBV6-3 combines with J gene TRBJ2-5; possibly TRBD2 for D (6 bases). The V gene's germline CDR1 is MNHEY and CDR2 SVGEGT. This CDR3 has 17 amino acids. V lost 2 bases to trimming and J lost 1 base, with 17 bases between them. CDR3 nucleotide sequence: TGTGCCAGCAGTTACCAGGCGCCTAGCGCCTTCCAAGAGACCCAGTACTTC. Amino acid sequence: CASSYQAPSAFQETQYF.

The CDR3 region has the DNA TGCGCCAGCAGCCTGGGGACAGGGGGCCGGGGCTACACCTTC. It translates to CASSLGTGGRGYTF. The chain links TRBV5-1 to TRBJ1-2, with 12 bases aligning to TRBD1. V lost 4 bases, J lost 8 bases, and 6 bases stayed unmatched. The CDR3 covers 14 residues. Germline V gene sequence: CDR1 SGHRS, CDR2 YFSETQ.

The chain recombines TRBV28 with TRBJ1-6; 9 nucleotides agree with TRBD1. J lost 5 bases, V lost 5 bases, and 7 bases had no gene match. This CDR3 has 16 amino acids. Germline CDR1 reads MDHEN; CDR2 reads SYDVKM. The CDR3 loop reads CASSGGRTGDNSPLHF. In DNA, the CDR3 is TGTGCCAGCAGTGGGGGACGGACAGGGGATAATTCACCCCTCCACTTT.

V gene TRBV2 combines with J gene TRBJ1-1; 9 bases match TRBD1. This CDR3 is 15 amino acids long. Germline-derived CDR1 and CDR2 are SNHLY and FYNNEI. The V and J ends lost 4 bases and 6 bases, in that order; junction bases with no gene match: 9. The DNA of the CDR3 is TGTGCCAGCAGTGTGGAGGGACAGGGAGAGGCTGAAGCTTTCTTT. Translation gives CASSVEGQGEAEAFF.

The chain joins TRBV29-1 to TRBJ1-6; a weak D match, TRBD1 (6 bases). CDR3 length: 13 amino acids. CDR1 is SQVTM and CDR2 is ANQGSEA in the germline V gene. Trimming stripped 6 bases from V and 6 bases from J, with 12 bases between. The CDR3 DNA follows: TGCAGCGTCCAGACAGGAGCTAATTCACCCCTCCACTTT. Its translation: CSVQTGANSPLHF. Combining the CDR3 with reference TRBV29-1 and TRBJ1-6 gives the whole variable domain SAVISQKPSRDICQRGTSLTIQCQVDSQVTMMFWYRQQPGQSLTLIATANQGSEATYESGFVIDKFPISRPNLTFSTLTVSNMSPEDSSIYLCSVQTGANSPLHFGNGTRLTVT.

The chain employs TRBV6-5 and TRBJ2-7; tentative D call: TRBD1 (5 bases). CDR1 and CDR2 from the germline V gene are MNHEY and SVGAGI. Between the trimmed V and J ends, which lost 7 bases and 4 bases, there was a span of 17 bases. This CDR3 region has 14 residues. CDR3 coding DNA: TGTGCCAGCACCGAACAGGCCGCCGTGTACGAGCAGTACTTC. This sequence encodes CASTEQAAVYEQYF.

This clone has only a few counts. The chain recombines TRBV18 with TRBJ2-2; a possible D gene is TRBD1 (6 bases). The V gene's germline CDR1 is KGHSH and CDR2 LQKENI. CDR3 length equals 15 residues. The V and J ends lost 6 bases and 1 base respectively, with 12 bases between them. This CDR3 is CASSLLGQNTGELFF. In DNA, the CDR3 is TGTGCCAGCTCGCTACTGGGACAGAACACCGGGGAGCTGTTTTTT.

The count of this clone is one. CDR3 loop: CASSLGGLGSPLHF. In nucleotides, the CDR3 is TGTGCCAGCAGCTTAGGGGGGCTAGGTTCACCCCTCCACTTT. This rearrangement joins TRBV7-9 to TRBJ1-6, with D possibly TRBD1 on 6 matching bases. V was cut by 1 base and J by 9 bases, with 10 bases left in between. CDR3 length: 14 residues. CDR1 and CDR2 from the germline V gene are SEHNR and FQNEAQ (reference sequence).

The CDR3 sequence is CASSRDRGRRHEQYF. The CDR3 coding sequence is TGTGCCAGCAGCAGAGACAGGGGCCGCCGCCACGAGCAGTACTTC. The J gene is TRBJ2-7, the V gene TRBV7-9, with 8 bases aligning to TRBD1. This CDR3 region has 15 residues. Germline V gene sequence: CDR1 SEHNR, CDR2 FQNEAQ (reference sequence). V was clipped by 5 bases and J by 5 bases; unmatched bases: 11. Together with reference TRBV7-9 and TRBJ2-7, the CDR3 gives the full variable domain: DTGVSQNPRHKITKRGQNVTFRCDPISEHNRLYWYRQTLGQGPEFLTYFQNEAQLEKSRLLSDRFSAERPKGSFSTLEIQRTEQGDSAMYLCASSRDRGRRHEQYFGPGTRLTVT.

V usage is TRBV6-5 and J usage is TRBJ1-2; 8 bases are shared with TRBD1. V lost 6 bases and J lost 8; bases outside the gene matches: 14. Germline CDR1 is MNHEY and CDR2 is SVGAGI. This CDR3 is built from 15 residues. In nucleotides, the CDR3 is TGTGCCAGCAGCCTTGGACAGGGAGCATACGAGGGCTACACCTTC. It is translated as CASSLGQGAYEGYTF.

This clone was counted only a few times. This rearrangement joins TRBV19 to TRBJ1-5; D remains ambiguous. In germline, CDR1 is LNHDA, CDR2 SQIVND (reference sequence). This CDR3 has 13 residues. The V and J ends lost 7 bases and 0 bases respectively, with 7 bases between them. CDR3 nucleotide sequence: TGTGCCAGTAAAGGAGATAGCAATCAGCCCCAGCATTTT. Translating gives CASKGDSNQPQHF.

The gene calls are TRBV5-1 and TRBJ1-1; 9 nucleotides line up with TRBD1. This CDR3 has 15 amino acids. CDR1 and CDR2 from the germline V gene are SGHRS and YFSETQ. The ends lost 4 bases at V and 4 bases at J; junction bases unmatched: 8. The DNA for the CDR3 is TGCGCCAGCAGCCGCGAAGGACAGGGGTTCACTGAAGCTTTCTTT. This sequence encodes CASSREGQGFTEAFF.

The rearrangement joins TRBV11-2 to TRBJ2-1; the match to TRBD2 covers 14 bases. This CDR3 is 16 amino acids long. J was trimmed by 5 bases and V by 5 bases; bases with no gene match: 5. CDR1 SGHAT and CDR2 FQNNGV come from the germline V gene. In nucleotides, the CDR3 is TGTGCCAGCAGCCGTCCGACTAGCGGGGGGGACAATGAGCAGTTCTTC. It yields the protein CASSRPTSGGDNEQFF.

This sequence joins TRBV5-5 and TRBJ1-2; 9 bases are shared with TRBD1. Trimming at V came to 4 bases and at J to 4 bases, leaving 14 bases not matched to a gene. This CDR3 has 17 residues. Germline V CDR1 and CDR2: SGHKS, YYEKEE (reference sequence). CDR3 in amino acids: CASSPTSQNRGLYGYTF. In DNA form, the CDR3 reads TGTGCCAGCAGCCCCACTTCACAGAACAGGGGGCTCTATGGCTACACCTTC. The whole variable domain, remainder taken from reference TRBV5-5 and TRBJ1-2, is DAGVTQSPTHLIKTRGQQVTLRCSPISGHKSVSWYQQVLGQGPQFIFQYYEKEERGRGNFPDRFSARQFPNYSSELNVNALLLGDSALYLCASSPTSQNRGLYGYTFGSGTRLTVV.

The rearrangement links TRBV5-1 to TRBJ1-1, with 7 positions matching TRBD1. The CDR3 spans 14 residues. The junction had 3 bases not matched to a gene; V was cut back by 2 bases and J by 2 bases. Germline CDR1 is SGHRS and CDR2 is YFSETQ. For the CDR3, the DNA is TGCGCCAGCAGCTTAAAGGGGGCTAACACTGAAGCTTTCTTT. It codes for CASSLKGANTEAFF.

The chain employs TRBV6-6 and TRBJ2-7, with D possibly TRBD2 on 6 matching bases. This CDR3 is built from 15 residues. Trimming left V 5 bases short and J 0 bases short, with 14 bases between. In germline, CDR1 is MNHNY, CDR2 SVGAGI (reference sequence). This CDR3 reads CASSSTSGSSYEQYF. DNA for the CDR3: TGTGCCAGCAGTAGTACCTCCGGGAGCTCCTACGAGCAGTACTTC.

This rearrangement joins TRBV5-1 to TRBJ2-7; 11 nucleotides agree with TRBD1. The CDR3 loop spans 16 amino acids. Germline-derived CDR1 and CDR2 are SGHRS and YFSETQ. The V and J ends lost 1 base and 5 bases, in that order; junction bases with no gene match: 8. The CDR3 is CASSLTNPGQGDEQYF. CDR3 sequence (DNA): TGCGCCAGCAGCTTGACTAACCCGGGACAGGGGGACGAGCAGTACTTC.

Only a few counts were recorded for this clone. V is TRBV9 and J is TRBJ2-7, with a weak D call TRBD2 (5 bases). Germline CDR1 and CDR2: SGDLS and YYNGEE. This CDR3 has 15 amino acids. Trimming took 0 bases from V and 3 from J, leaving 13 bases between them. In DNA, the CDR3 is TGTGCCAGCAGCGTAGGTGGCGGGCCGGGCTACGAGCAGTACTTC. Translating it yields CASSVGGGPGYEQYF.